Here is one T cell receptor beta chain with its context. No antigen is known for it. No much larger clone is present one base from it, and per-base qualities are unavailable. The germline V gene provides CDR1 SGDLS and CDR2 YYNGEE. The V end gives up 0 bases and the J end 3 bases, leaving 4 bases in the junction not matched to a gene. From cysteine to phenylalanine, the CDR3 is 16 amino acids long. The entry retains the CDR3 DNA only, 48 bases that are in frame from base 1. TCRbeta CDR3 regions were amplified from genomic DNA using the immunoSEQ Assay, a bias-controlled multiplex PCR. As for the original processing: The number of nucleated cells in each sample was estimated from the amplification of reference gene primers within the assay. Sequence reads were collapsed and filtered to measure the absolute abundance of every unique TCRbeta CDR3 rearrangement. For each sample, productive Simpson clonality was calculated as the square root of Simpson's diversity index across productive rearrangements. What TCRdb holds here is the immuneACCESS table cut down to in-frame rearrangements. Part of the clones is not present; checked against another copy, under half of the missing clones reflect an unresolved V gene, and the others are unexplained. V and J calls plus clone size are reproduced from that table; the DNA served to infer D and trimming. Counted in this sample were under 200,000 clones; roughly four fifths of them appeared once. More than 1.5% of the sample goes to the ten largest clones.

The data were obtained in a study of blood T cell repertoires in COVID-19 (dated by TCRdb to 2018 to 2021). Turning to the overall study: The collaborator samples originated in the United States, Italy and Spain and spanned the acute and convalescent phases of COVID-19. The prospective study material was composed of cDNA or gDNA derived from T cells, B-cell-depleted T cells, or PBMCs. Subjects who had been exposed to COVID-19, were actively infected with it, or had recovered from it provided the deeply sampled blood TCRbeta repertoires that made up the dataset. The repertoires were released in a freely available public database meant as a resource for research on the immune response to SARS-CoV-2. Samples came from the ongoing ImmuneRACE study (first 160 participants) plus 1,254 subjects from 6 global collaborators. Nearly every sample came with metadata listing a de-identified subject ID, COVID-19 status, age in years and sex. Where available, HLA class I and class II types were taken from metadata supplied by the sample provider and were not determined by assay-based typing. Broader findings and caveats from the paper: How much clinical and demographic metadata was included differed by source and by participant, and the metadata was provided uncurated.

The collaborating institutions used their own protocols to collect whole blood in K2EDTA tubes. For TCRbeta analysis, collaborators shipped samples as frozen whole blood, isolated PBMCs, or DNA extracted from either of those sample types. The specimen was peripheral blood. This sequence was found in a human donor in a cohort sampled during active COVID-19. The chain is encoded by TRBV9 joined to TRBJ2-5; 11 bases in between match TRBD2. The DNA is TGTGCCAGCAGCGTAGCTAGCGGGAGGATGGAAGAGACCCAGTACTTC. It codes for CASSVASGRMEETQYF.